What follows are 8 T cell receptor beta chains derived from one specimen sequenced in a study of blood T cell repertoires in COVID-19. Repertoires were generated with immunoSEQ multiplex PCR, while TCRdb's copy carries only in-frame clones and drops some. This table holds 55,000 to 65,000 clones, approximately 80% found once. The sequenced sample consisted of peripheral blood. These TCRs come from a man in his sixties with acute or convalescent COVID-19.

The V and J genes are TRBV2 and TRBJ1-2; no definite D call. From germline, CDR1 is SNHLY and CDR2 FYNNEI. The CDR3 totals 13 residues. V lost 7 bases, J lost 6 bases, and 15 bases lay in between. CDR3 coding DNA: TGTGCCAGCAACGCGGAAATGAGAAATGGCTACACCTTC. Protein: CASNAEMRNGYTF.

The V and J genes are TRBV7-3 and TRBJ1-2, with TRBD1 matching over 10 bases. CDR1 and CDR2 from the germline V gene are SGHTA and FQGTGA. V lost 5 bases and J lost 2; bases outside the gene matches: 2. This CDR3 is 14 amino acids long. The CDR3 protein is CASSLDRGNYGYTF. CDR3 in DNA: TGTGCCAGCAGCCTGGACAGGGGGAACTATGGCTACACCTTC.

The genes are TRBV2 and TRBJ1-2; no definite D call. The germline V gene encodes CDR1 SNHLY and CDR2 FYNNEI. The V end lost 11 bases, the J end lost 8 bases, and 12 bases lay between the germline ends. This CDR3 is built from 10 residues. CDR3: CAVDYGGYTF. CDR3 sequence (DNA): TGTGCCGTCGACTACGGAGGCTACACCTTC.

The chain uses TRBV4-2 and TRBJ1-3, with 7 bases identical to TRBD1. V trimming: 4 bases; J trimming: 4 bases; junction bases outside the gene matches: 7. The CDR3 sequence is 15 residues long. Looked up from germline, CDR1 is LGHNA and CDR2 is YNFKEQ. CDR3 sequence (DNA): TGTGCCAGCAGCCGTAACAGGGGAGAGGGAAACACCATATATTTT. It encodes CASSRNRGEGNTIYF.

The V call is TRBV2, the J call TRBJ2-5, with a weak D call TRBD2 (5 bases). The V and J ends lost 2 bases and 8 bases respectively, with 15 bases between them. Germline V gene data show CDR1 as SNHLY and CDR2 as FYNNEI. The CDR3 spans 14 residues. The CDR3 loop is CASSEFRGSSTQYF. The DNA for the CDR3 is TGTGCCAGCAGTGAATTTCGGGGTTCGTCAACCCAGTACTTC.

By frequency in the sample, this clone is medium-sized. The chain uses TRBV19 and TRBJ2-2, with TRBD2 as a possible D gene (5 bases). Germline CDR1 and CDR2: LNHDA and SQIVND (reference sequence). The CDR3 has 16 amino acids. V was shortened by 3 bases and J by 7 bases, with 18 bases between the two germline ends. The CDR3: CASSILSLGGVGELFF. The CDR3 nucleotides are TGTGCCAGTAGTATTCTCTCCCTAGGAGGCGTCGGGGAGCTGTTTTTT.

The rearrangement uses TRBV7-2 and TRBJ2-2; no definite D call. V was cut by 5 bases and J by 6 bases, with 13 bases left in between. The CDR3 runs 14 residues. Germline CDR1 and CDR2: SGHTA and FQGNSA. CDR3 amino acids: CASSLYLASGELFF. DNA for the CDR3: TGTGCCAGCAGCCTCTACTTAGCTTCCGGGGAGCTGTTTTTT.

The J gene is TRBJ1-2, the V gene TRBV5-4, with 9 nucleotides matching TRBD1. V shed 2 bases and J 3 bases; nucleotides not matched to a gene: 14. Germline V gene lookup returns CDR1 SGHNT and CDR2 YYREEE (reference sequence). The CDR3 runs 18 residues. The DNA of the CDR3 is TGTGCCAGCAGCTTACCCGGGACAGGGTCCCCGTGGGACTATGGCTACACCTTC. Translated, it gives CASSLPGTGSPWDYGYTF. Supplemented by reference TRBV5-4 and TRBJ1-2, the full variable domain reads ETGVTQSPTHLIKTRGQQVTLRCSSQSGHNTVSWYQQALGQGPQFIFQYYREEENGRGNFPPRFSGLQFPNYSSELNVNALELDDSALYLCASSLPGTGSPWDYGYTFGSGTRLTVV.